The source of this T cell receptor beta chain is a study of vaccination effects on CD4 cells after COVID-19. Study-level background: The study obtained samples from a couple of convalescent patients 16 days and one week before vaccination.

The ViraFEST assay expanded antigen-specific CD4+ T cells with viral peptide pools before sequencing. The culture ran for around nine days, and then CD4+ T cells were isolated. The person acquired a PCR-confirmed SARS-CoV-2 infection between March and December 2020. Produced via immunoSEQ multiplex PCR; TCRdb's table is partial and in-frame only. The sample includes about 27,000 clones, roughly 69% of them seen just once. With regard to this clone: Its specificity is unknown. The same CDR3 arises from other DNA sequences in this sample as well.

The source is a human donor who had a prior SARS-CoV-2 infection. The sequencing used CD4+ T cells from PBMCs cultured with SARS-CoV-2 spike peptides, collected before COVID-19 vaccination.

CDR3 region: CASSERGGDGYTF. The CDR3 DNA reads as TGTGCCAGCAGTGAAAGGGGGGGCGATGGCTACACCTTC. The chain uses TRBV2 and TRBJ1-2, with a weak D call TRBD1 (6 bases). The ends were cut back, 2 bases at V and 6 bases at J, with 10 bases in the middle. The length of the CDR3 is 13 residues. Germline values: CDR1 SNHLY, CDR2 FYNNEI.